A single sample is the source of the 32 T cell receptor beta chains below, sequenced in a study of Ad26.COV2.S vaccination and SARS-CoV-2 variants. Profiling relied on immunoSEQ multiplex PCR, and the TCRdb table lists in-frame clones only, not all of them. The sample yields hundreds of thousands of clones, about 93% seen once. Treatment meaning: some 20 received Ad26.COV2.S at low or high dose, single or two shots; about five received placebo; per-sample allocation not given. The investigators took samples on day 63 after the first vaccine or placebo injection. The specimen was peripheral blood, collected in a trial of Ad26.COV2.S vaccine versus placebo. The receptors were gathered from a person between 18 and 60 years old who received the Ad26.COV2.S COVID-19 vaccine or a placebo.

CDR3 sequence: CASSVVGSGVEQFF. The CDR3 DNA follows: TGTGCCAGCAGCGTAGTCGGTAGCGGGGTCGAGCAGTTCTTC. This sequence joins TRBV9 and TRBJ2-1; TRBD2 matches at 8 bases. V dropped 0 bases and J dropped 10; count of bases not matched to a gene: 6. The CDR3 has 14 residues. CDR1 and CDR2 (germline): SGDLS, YYNGEE.

V and J are TRBV19 and TRBJ2-1; tentatively, D is TRBD1 or TRBD2 (5 bases each). V shed 0 bases and J shed 0 bases, with 24 bases lying between them. The CDR3 has 21 amino acids. Looked up from germline, CDR1 is LNHDA and CDR2 is SQIVND (reference sequence). This CDR3 is CASSIDLEGPTSLYSYNEQFF. CDR3 in DNA: TGTGCCAGTAGTATAGATCTCGAGGGGCCGACCAGCCTATACTCCTACAATGAGCAGTTCTTC.

The chain links TRBV7-9 to TRBJ2-5, with TRBD2 matching 13 bases. V shed 3 bases and J 2 bases; nucleotides not matched to a gene: 9. The V gene's germline CDR1 is SEHNR and CDR2 FQNEAQ (reference sequence). The CDR3 consists of 18 residues. Here the CDR3 reads CASSFWTSGSWMQETQYF. The CDR3 nucleotides read TGTGCCAGCAGCTTCTGGACTAGCGGGAGCTGGATGCAAGAGACCCAGTACTTC.

V is TRBV14 and J is TRBJ2-2; the D gene is possibly TRBD2 (5 bases). V gave up 3 bases and J gave up 5 bases, with 7 bases separating them. CDR3 length: 13 amino acids. Germline V gene data show CDR1 as SGHDN and CDR2 as FVKESK. CDR3 in DNA: TGTGCCAGCAGCCATAGAGGGACCGGGGAGCTGTTTTTT. Encoded protein: CASSHRGTGELFF.

This clone was counted between two and nine times. The gene calls are TRBV5-4 and TRBJ2-2; D ambiguous. CDR1 and CDR2 (germline): SGHNT, YYREEE (reference sequence). CDR3 length: 15 amino acids. V was trimmed by 3 bases and J by 0 bases, leaving 9 bases between them. The CDR3 DNA follows: TGTGCCAGCAGCTCCCTACTAACGAACACCGGGGAGCTGTTTTTT. Translation: CASSSLLTNTGELFF.

This chain connects TRBV9 to TRBJ1-3; 9 bases map to TRBD1. The CDR3 totals 17 residues. Trimming took 3 bases from V and 0 from J; bases not matched to a gene: 7. Per germline, CDR1 SGDLS and CDR2 YYNGEE. The CDR3 DNA sequence: TGTGCCAGCAGCGACCCCGGGACAGGGCTCTCTGGAAACACCATATATTTT. This translates into CASSDPGTGLSGNTIYF.

V usage is TRBV7-6 and J usage is TRBJ1-1; 11 nucleotides match TRBD1. Per germline, CDR1 SGHVS and CDR2 FNYEAQ. Trimming at V came to 5 bases and at J to 5 bases, leaving 7 bases not matched to a gene. CDR3 length equals 15 residues. CDR3 in amino acids: CASSLGTGGWTEAFF. The CDR3 DNA follows: TGTGCCAGCAGCCTCGGGACAGGGGGATGGACTGAAGCTTTCTTT.

The chain employs TRBV27 and TRBJ2-1; 9 nucleotides line up with TRBD2. With 5 bases clipped from V and 0 bases from J, the junction kept 8 bases outside the gene matches. Germline CDR1 and CDR2: MNHEY and SMNVEV (reference sequence). The CDR3 consists of 17 residues. CDR3 nucleotides: TGTGCCAGCAGTCCATATAGCGGGAGCAGCTCCTACAATGAGCAGTTCTTC. It translates to CASSPYSGSSSYNEQFF.

This clone occurred once. The gene calls are TRBV27 and TRBJ2-2; the D call may be TRBD1 or TRBD2 (6 bases each). CDR3 size: 18 residues. The V end was cut by 4 bases, the J end by 0 bases, with 18 bases between. CDR1 is MNHEY, CDR2 SMNVEV, per germline (reference sequence). The CDR3, as DNA: TGTGCCAGCAGTTCCAGTGTGAGGGGGGCGGCGAACACCGGGGAGCTGTTTTTT. Translation: CASSSSVRGAANTGELFF.

This sequence joins TRBV6-5 and TRBJ2-7; TRBD2 might be the D (6 bases). There are 12 residues in the CDR3. The germline CDR1 and CDR2 sequences are MNHEY and SVGAGI. V lost 6 bases, J lost 0 bases, and 6 bases lay in between. This CDR3 reads CASRTSSYEQYF. The CDR3 bases are TGTGCCAGCAGGACTAGCTCCTACGAGCAGTACTTC.

The genes are TRBV5-4 and TRBJ2-5, with 7 bases matching TRBD1. The CDR3 is 14 amino acids. Germline CDR1 is SGHNT and CDR2 is YYREEE (reference sequence). The trim removed 4 bases at V and 6 bases at J, leaving 9 bases unmatched. CDR3 in amino acids: CASSPKTGTQTQYF. The CDR3 region has the DNA TGTGCCAGCAGCCCCAAGACAGGGACACAGACCCAGTACTTC.

This clone came up once. The gene calls are TRBV29-1 and TRBJ2-1; D might be TRBD2 (5 bases). This CDR3 has 11 residues. CDR1 SQVTM and CDR2 ANQGSEA come from the germline V gene. Trimming pared 6 bases from V and 6 bases from J, leaving 9 bases between. The CDR3 region is CSVTRANEQFF. For the CDR3, the DNA is TGCAGCGTCACTAGGGCCAATGAGCAGTTCTTC.

This chain uses TRBV18 with TRBJ1-6, with D possibly being TRBD1 (5 bases). Trimming removed 4 bases from V and 4 bases from J, with 14 bases in between. CDR1 is KGHSH and CDR2 is LQKENI in the germline V gene. The CDR3 sequence is 16 residues long. The CDR3 loop reads CASSRRQSSYNSPLHF. CDR3 DNA sequence: TGTGCCAGCTCACGTCGACAGTCATCTTATAATTCACCCCTCCACTTT.

This clone appeared a few times. The gene calls are TRBV10-3 and TRBJ2-1; 7 bases are shared with TRBD1. The length of the CDR3 is 12 residues. Germline V lookup: CDR1 ENHRY, CDR2 SYGVKD. J lost 5 bases, V lost 6 bases, and 1 base had no gene match. Here the CDR3 reads CAIRQGDNEQFF. The CDR3 DNA follows: TGTGCCATCAGGCAGGGGGACAATGAGCAGTTCTTC.

V usage is TRBV15 and J usage is TRBJ2-1; 8 nucleotides agree with TRBD1. CDR1 and CDR2 (germline): LNHNV, YYDKDF (reference sequence). The CDR3 has 19 residues. With 0 bases clipped from V and 9 bases from J, the junction kept 19 bases outside the gene matches. This CDR3 is CATSRDQSWDRPSVGEQFF. The CDR3 DNA reads as TGTGCCACCAGCAGAGATCAATCGTGGGACAGGCCTAGCGTGGGTGAGCAGTTCTTC.

The V and J genes are TRBV7-9 and TRBJ2-7, with unresolved D. V gave up 7 bases and J gave up 6 bases, with 19 bases separating them. Germline CDR1 is SEHNR and CDR2 is FQNEAQ (reference sequence). The CDR3 is 14 amino acids. The chain's CDR3 is CASIPSRSPREQYF. CDR3 sequence (DNA): TGTGCCAGCATCCCATCCAGGTCCCCACGCGAGCAGTACTTC.

The chain links TRBV5-1 to TRBJ2-1; 7 bases fit TRBD1. The ends lost 8 bases at V and 4 bases at J; junction bases unmatched: 12. CDR1 is SGHRS, CDR2 YFSETQ, per germline. This CDR3 spans 15 amino acids. CDR3 residues: CASIPGDRDYNEQFF. Here the CDR3 DNA reads TGCGCCAGTATCCCCGGGGACAGAGATTACAATGAGCAGTTCTTC.

The chain recombines TRBV7-2 with TRBJ1-2; no reliable D call. Germline V gene data show CDR1 as SGHTA and CDR2 as FQGNSA. The CDR3 is 15 amino acids. V lost 2 bases and J lost 2, with 12 bases in between. The CDR3 sequence: CASSLRPRLNYGYTF. Here the CDR3 DNA reads TGTGCCAGCAGCTTAAGGCCCCGCCTCAACTATGGCTACACCTTC.

The sample holds one count of this clone. The chain employs TRBV30 and TRBJ2-7; 14 positions match TRBD2. With V trimmed by 3 bases and J by 4 bases, 2 bases remained unmatched. Looked up from germline, CDR1 is GTSNPN and CDR2 is SVGIG (reference sequence). There are 14 residues in the CDR3. The CDR3, as DNA: TGTGCCTGGAGGCGACTAGCGGGAGGGTACGAGCAGTACTTC. Its translation: CAWRRLAGGYEQYF.

The J gene is TRBJ2-5, the V gene TRBV11-2, with D possibly TRBD2 on 7 matching bases. V was trimmed by 5 bases and J by 4 bases, leaving 23 bases between them. This CDR3 is built from 17 residues. The V gene's germline CDR1 is SGHAT and CDR2 FQNNGV. The CDR3 sequence is CASSPGDGLGGLETQYF. CDR3 sequence (DNA): TGTGCCAGCAGCCCAGGGGACGGGCTGGGGGGGTTAGAGACCCAGTACTTC. Supplemented by reference TRBV11-2 and TRBJ2-5, the full variable domain reads EAGVAQSPRYKIIEKRQSVAFWCNPISGHATLYWYQQILGQGPKLLIQFQNNGVVDDSQLPKDRFSAERLKGVDSTLKIQPAKLEDSAVYLCASSPGDGLGGLETQYFGPGTRLLVL.

The chain uses TRBV13 and TRBJ2-1, with 13 bases fitting TRBD2. The CDR3 spans 15 residues. CDR1 is PRHDT, CDR2 FYEKMQ, per germline (reference sequence). J gave up 8 bases and V 3 bases, and 4 bases lay outside the gene matches. CDR3 coding DNA: TGTGCCAGCAGCTTTCGGACTAGCGGGAGCTATGAGCAGTTCTTC. This encodes CASSFRTSGSYEQFF. Filled out from reference TRBV13 and TRBJ2-1, the complete variable domain reads AAGVIQSPRHLIKEKRETATLKCYPIPRHDTVYWYQQGPGQDPQFLISFYEKMQSDKGSIPDRFSAQQFSDYHSELNMSSLELGDSALYFCASSFRTSGSYEQFFGPGTRLTVL.

V usage is TRBV28 and J usage is TRBJ1-6; D remains unclear. The CDR3 length is 15 residues. The germline V gene encodes CDR1 MDHEN and CDR2 SYDVKM. Trimming took off 4 bases at V and 7 bases at J, with 14 bases between the two ends. The CDR3 region is CASSSPTVRNSPLHF. Written as DNA, the CDR3 is TGTGCCAGCAGTTCGCCCACAGTTCGGAATTCACCCCTCCACTTT.

The chain recombines TRBV7-6 with TRBJ2-7, with no clear D. The V gene's germline CDR1 is SGHVS and CDR2 FNYEAQ. The CDR3 has 14 amino acids. The V gene lost 5 bases and the J gene lost 1 base, with 12 bases spanning the gap. The CDR3 protein is CASSPGTGSYEQYF. CDR3 nucleotide sequence: TGTGCCAGCAGCCCCGGCACTGGATCCTACGAGCAGTACTTC.

The chain employs TRBV3-1 (or the pseudogene TRBV3-2) and TRBJ2-3; TRBD2 matches at 15 bases. Germline V CDR1 and CDR2: LGHDT, YNNKEL (reference sequence). This CDR3 is 17 amino acids long. The J segment lost 5 bases and the V segment lost 5 bases, leaving 8 bases of the junction unmatched. The CDR3 protein is CASSSHGLAGGLDTQYF. DNA of the CDR3: TGTGCCAGCAGCTCCCACGGACTAGCGGGAGGGTTAGATACGCAGTATTTT.

The chain uses TRBV19 and TRBJ2-6; D gene unclear. From germline, CDR1 is LNHDA and CDR2 SQIVND (reference sequence). Trimming removed 0 bases from V and 0 bases from J, with 3 bases in between. This CDR3 comprises 15 residues. Here the CDR3 reads CASSIDGSGANVLTF. DNA of the CDR3: TGTGCCAGTAGTATAGATGGCTCTGGGGCCAACGTCCTGACTTTC. Full variable domain (missing parts from reference TRBV19 and TRBJ2-6): DGGITQSPKYLFRKEGQNVTLSCEQNLNHDAMYWYRQDPGQGLRLIYYSQIVNDFQKGDIAEGYSVSREKKESFPLTVTSAQKNPTAFYLCASSIDGSGANVLTFGAGSRLTVL.

J is TRBJ1-3 and V is TRBV7-2, with D perhaps matching TRBD1 (5 bases). V lost 1 base to trimming and J lost 1 base, with 8 bases between them. The CDR3 has 15 residues. From germline, CDR1 is SGHTA and CDR2 FQGNSA. CDR3 loop: CASSLVRGSGNTIYF. In DNA form, the CDR3 reads TGTGCCAGCAGCTTAGTTAGGGGTTCTGGAAACACCATATATTTT.

The chain recombines TRBV6-2 or TRBV6-3 with TRBJ2-7, with 12 bases identical to TRBD2. The V segment lost 2 bases and the J segment 3 bases; nucleotides outside the gene matches: 5. The CDR3 has 16 residues. Germline CDR1 and CDR2: MNHEY and SVGEGT. This chain's CDR3 is CASSYRWTSGIYEQYF. DNA for the CDR3: TGTGCCAGCAGTTACAGGTGGACTAGCGGGATCTACGAGCAGTACTTC.

The chain is built from TRBV20-1 and TRBJ2-3, with D possibly being TRBD2 (6 bases). The CDR3 is 11 amino acids. CDR1 and CDR2 from the germline V gene are DFQATT and SNEGSKA (reference sequence). Trimming took 1 base from V and 9 from J, leaving 8 bases between them. CDR3 sequence: CSARGLETQYF. DNA of the CDR3: TGCAGTGCTAGAGGACTAGAGACGCAGTATTTT.

The rearrangement links TRBV18 to TRBJ1-3, with D maybe TRBD1 (5 bases). The V end was cut by 4 bases, the J end by 0 bases, with 22 bases between. Germline assignment: CDR1 KGHSH and CDR2 LQKENI. This CDR3 is 19 amino acids long. The CDR3: CASSRWDVSSPDSGNTIYF. The CDR3 DNA reads as TGTGCCAGCTCACGATGGGACGTCTCAAGCCCCGACTCTGGAAACACCATATATTTT.

The rearrangement uses TRBV11-3 and TRBJ2-3; maybe TRBD1 (6 bases). Germline lookup yields CDR1 SGHNT and CDR2 YENEEA. Trimming shortened V by 3 bases and J by 3 bases, and 13 bases separated the two germline ends. The CDR3 runs to 15 residues. The CDR3: CASSLWQGWTDTQYF. In DNA, the CDR3 is TGTGCCAGCAGCTTGTGGCAGGGGTGGACAGATACGCAGTATTTT.

This chain links TRBV6-6 with TRBJ2-7; possibly TRBD2 for D (6 bases). The CDR3 is made up of 15 amino acids. Deletions cut 0 bases from V and 2 bases from J, with 11 bases between. Germline V CDR1 and CDR2: MNHNY, SVGAGI (reference sequence). CDR3 bases: TGTGCCAGCAGTTACTCTTTAGCGGTACCCTACGAGCAGTACTTC. This translates into CASSYSLAVPYEQYF.

The chain joins TRBV27 to TRBJ2-2, with D uncertain. The germline gives CDR1 MNHEY, CDR2 SMNVEV (reference sequence). V was cut by 3 bases and J by 5 bases, with 7 bases left in between. CDR3 length: 13 amino acids. The CDR3 DNA follows: TGTGCCAGCAGTTTGCTAGGAACCGGGGAGCTGTTTTTT. It is translated as CASSLLGTGELFF.